The 30 T cell receptor beta chains listed next were all sequenced from one sample in a study of blood T cell repertoires in COVID-19. Using immunoSEQ multiplex PCR, the repertoire was profiled, and TCRdb retains in-frame clones only, with some absent. The sample shows over 20,000 clones, about two thirds of them seen only once. What was sequenced was peripheral blood. These receptors all stem from a woman older than 75 with acute or convalescent COVID-19.

The CDR3 bases are TGTGCCAGCAGCATTGGTCCGACAGGGCCCTATGGCTACACCTTC. It yields the protein CASSIGPTGPYGYTF. The V and J genes are TRBV21-1 and TRBJ1-2; the table's D call of TRBD1 was not tested on the DNA. TRBV21-1 is a pseudogene locus. There are 15 residues in the CDR3.

This clone qualifies as hyperexpanded. CDR3 sequence: CASLGAGGTGELFF. Here the CDR3 DNA reads TGTGCCAGTTTGGGGGCTGGGGGCACCGGGGAGCTGTTTTTT. This chain uses TRBV19 with TRBJ2-2; tentatively, D is TRBD1 (6 bases). Looked up from germline, CDR1 is LNHDA and CDR2 is SQIVND (reference sequence). The V and J ends lost 8 bases and 4 bases respectively, with 14 bases between them. This CDR3 region has 14 residues.

The rearrangement links TRBV5-1 to TRBJ2-1, with D perhaps TRBD2 (5 bases). Germline V gives CDR1 SGHRS, CDR2 YFSETQ. The CDR3 is 14 residues long. Trimming shortened V by 0 bases and J by 5 bases, and 9 bases separated the two germline ends. CDR3 coding DNA: TGCGCCAGCAGCTTGGCCCCGGGGAACAATGAGCAGTTCTTC. Its translation is CASSLAPGNNEQFF. The whole variable domain, remainder taken from reference TRBV5-1 and TRBJ2-1, is KAGVTQTPRYLIKTRGQQVTLSCSPISGHRSVSWYQQTPGQGLQFLFEYFSETQRNKGNFPGRFSGRQFSNSRSEMNVSTLELGDSALYLCASSLAPGNNEQFFGPGTRLTVL.

This rearrangement joins TRBV3-1 (or the pseudogene TRBV3-2) to TRBJ2-3, with 12 bases identical to TRBD2. J gave up 2 bases and V 2 bases, and 2 bases lay outside the gene matches. The CDR3 sequence is 16 residues long. Germline loops: CDR1 LGHDT, CDR2 YNNKEL (reference sequence). The CDR3 loop is CASSQLAGGHTDTQYF. The CDR3 DNA is TGTGCCAGCAGCCAACTAGCGGGGGGGCACACAGATACGCAGTATTTT.

The J gene is TRBJ2-1, the V gene TRBV7-2, with 8 bases matching TRBD2. Germline V gene data show CDR1 as SGHTA and CDR2 as FQGNSA. The V gene end was trimmed by 8 bases and the J gene end by 0 bases; junction bases not matched to a gene: 6. The CDR3 is made up of 15 amino acids. CDR3 amino acids: CASGPGRGSYNEQFF. The DNA of the CDR3 is TGTGCCAGCGGCCCCGGGAGGGGCTCCTACAATGAGCAGTTCTTC.

The V and J genes are TRBV2 and TRBJ2-3; 7 nucleotides align to TRBD2. The CDR3 spans 13 residues. V shed 6 bases and J 2 bases; nucleotides not matched to a gene: 2. Germline CDR1 is SNHLY and CDR2 is FYNNEI. The CDR3 DNA reads TGTGCCAGCAGCGGGGGGACCACAGATACGCAGTATTTT. It specifies CASSGGTTDTQYF.

The chain combines TRBV5-4 with TRBJ2-5; 7 positions match TRBD2. The J segment lost 4 bases and the V segment lost 1 base, leaving 19 bases of the junction unmatched. The CDR3 extends over 19 amino acids. Germline CDR1 is SGHNT and CDR2 is YYREEE (reference sequence). The CDR3 DNA follows: TGTGCCAGCAGCTTGAACCGGGCGCGGGAGCCCTTTCGGGGAGAGACCCAGTACTTC. Amino acid sequence: CASSLNRAREPFRGETQYF.

The chain combines TRBV10-1 with TRBJ2-7; 8 positions match TRBD2. The CDR3 totals 14 residues. V lost 7 bases to trimming and J lost 0 bases; unmatched junction nucleotides: 5. Germline CDR1 is WNHNN and CDR2 is SYGVQD (reference sequence). This CDR3 reads CASKAGGRSYEQYF. As DNA, the CDR3 is TGCGCCAGCAAGGCGGGGGGCCGCTCCTACGAGCAGTACTTC.

In DNA form, the CDR3 reads TGTGCCAGCTCACCACCGCAGACAGGGGAGACCGGGGAGCTGTTTTTT. Its translation is CASSPPQTGETGELFF. The J gene is TRBJ2-2, the V gene TRBV18; 8 nucleotides agree with TRBD1. The CDR3 has 16 residues. The ends lost 0 bases at V and 5 bases at J; junction bases unmatched: 5. CDR1 and CDR2 (germline): KGHSH, LQKENI.

This clone was detected once. The chain combines TRBV7-9 with TRBJ1-3; D remains unclear. Germline CDR1 and CDR2: SEHNR and FQNEAQ (reference sequence). The V end was cut by 1 base, the J end by 4 bases, with 5 bases between. The CDR3 spans 13 residues. As DNA, the CDR3 is TGTGCCAGCAGCTTAGGCGCGGGAAACACCATATATTTT. This codes for CASSLGAGNTIYF.

V usage is TRBV30 and J usage is TRBJ2-7; a possible D gene is TRBD1 (6 bases). Trimming cost V 2 bases and J 0 bases, with 14 bases left between them. The germline CDR1 and CDR2 sequences are GTSNPN and SVGIG (reference sequence). The CDR3 is 15 amino acids. CDR3 sequence reads: CAWSTGLITSYEQYF. CDR3 bases: TGTGCCTGGAGTACAGGGTTGATTACCTCCTACGAGCAGTACTTC. The whole variable domain, filled in from reference TRBV30 and TRBJ2-7, reads SQTIHQWPATLVQPVGSPLSLECTVEGTSNPNLYWYRQAAGRGLQLLFYSVGIGQISSEVPQNLSASRPQDRQFILSSKKLLLSDSGFYLCAWSTGLITSYEQYFGPGTRLTVT.

V and J are TRBV7-8 and TRBJ2-3; D remains unclear. The CDR3 totals 13 residues. From germline, CDR1 is SGHVS and CDR2 FQNEAQ. V shed 0 bases and J shed 2 bases, with 3 bases lying between them. CDR3 DNA sequence: TGTGCCAGCAGCTTAGCCTACACAGATACGCAGTATTTT. Its translation is CASSLAYTDTQYF. The variable domain in full, completed from reference TRBV7-8 and TRBJ2-3, reads GAGVSQSPRYKVAKRGQDVALRCDPISGHVSLFWYQQALGQGPEFLTYFQNEAQLDKSGLPSDRFFAERPEGSVSTLKIQRTQQEDSAVYLCASSLAYTDTQYFGPGTRLTVL.

CDR3: CASSVVGAFGSYGYTF. The CDR3 DNA sequence: TGTGCCAGCAGTGTGGTGGGGGCTTTCGGAAGCTATGGCTACACCTTC. The V and J genes are TRBV2 and TRBJ1-2, with D perhaps matching TRBD1 (6 bases). The CDR3 has 16 amino acids. The germline V and J ends were trimmed by 4 bases and 4 bases, with 19 bases remaining between them. Germline CDR1 SNHLY, CDR2 FYNNEI.

V usage is TRBV30 and J usage is TRBJ2-5, with D perhaps TRBD1 (6 bases). This CDR3 region has 14 residues. From germline, CDR1 is GTSNPN and CDR2 SVGIG (reference sequence). Trimming cost V 0 bases and J 5 bases, with 13 bases left between them. The CDR3 DNA sequence: TGTGCCTGGAGTGTAGATGGGGGCCAGGAGACCCAGTACTTC. Translation: CAWSVDGGQETQYF.

This clone was seen only a few times. The CDR3: CASSYGRGGATDTQYF. The CDR3, as DNA: TGCGCCAGCAGCTACGGTAGGGGGGGAGCGACAGATACGCAGTATTTT. The chain couples TRBV5-1 to TRBJ2-3; tentative D call: TRBD2 (7 bases). V was clipped by 3 bases and J by 3 bases, with 17 bases between them. Germline values: CDR1 SGHRS, CDR2 YFSETQ. The CDR3 has 16 residues.

Of note for this clone: The sample carries other DNA sequences with the same CDR3. The chain carries TRBV9 and TRBJ2-2, with TRBD2 identical over 10 bases. The CDR3 loop spans 15 amino acids. The germline gives CDR1 SGDLS, CDR2 YYNGEE. V shed 0 bases, J shed 4 bases, and the junction held 0 bases outside the gene matches. In nucleotides, the CDR3 is TGTGCCAGCAGCGTAGTAGCGGGAGGCACCGGGGAGCTGTTTTTT. Translation gives CASSVVAGGTGELFF. Full variable domain (outside the CDR3, taken from reference TRBV9 and TRBJ2-2): DSGVTQTPKHLITATGQRVTLRCSPRSGDLSVYWYQQSLDQGLQFLIQYYNGEERAKGNILERFSAQQFPDLHSELNLSSLELGDSALYFCASSVVAGGTGELFFGEGSRLTVL.

This rearrangement joins TRBV5-1 to TRBJ1-2, with a tentative D call TRBD1 (6 bases). The CDR3 covers 13 residues. CDR1 and CDR2 from the germline V gene are SGHRS and YFSETQ. V lost 0 bases to trimming and J lost 8 bases, with 11 bases between them. As DNA, the CDR3 is TGCGCCAGCAGCTTGGAACAGGGATGGGGCTACACCTTC. Its protein product is CASSLEQGWGYTF.

V is TRBV6-1 and J is TRBJ1-5; 11 bases match TRBD1. The germline CDR1 and CDR2 sequences are MNHNS and SASEGT. The length of the CDR3 is 15 residues. Germline trimming cut 9 bases from V and 7 bases from J; bases unmatched to any gene: 11. Here the CDR3 DNA reads TGTGCCAGTCGCCGCGGACAGGGGGCGGAACAGCCCCAGCATTTT. Protein: CASRRGQGAEQPQHF.

Written as DNA, the CDR3 is TGTGCCTGGTCCTTTAGCCCTGGGGAGCAGTACTTC. Translating it yields CAWSFSPGEQYF. The V gene is TRBV30, the J gene TRBJ2-7; D is ambiguous. V was pared by 5 bases and J by 7 bases, with 15 bases between. The CDR3 contains 12 residues. Germline CDR1 is GTSNPN and CDR2 is SVGIG (reference sequence).

The genes are TRBV3-1 (or the pseudogene TRBV3-2) and TRBJ1-1, with 7 bases fitting TRBD1. Trimming at V came to 5 bases and at J to 1 base, leaving 1 base not matched to a gene. Per the germline V gene, CDR1 is LGHDT and CDR2 is YNNKEL (reference sequence). The CDR3 is made up of 13 amino acids. CDR3 sequence: CASSGDRNTEAFF. In DNA form, the CDR3 reads TGTGCCAGCAGCGGGGACAGGAACACTGAAGCTTTCTTT.

This CDR3 reads CASSTARGGARYEQYF. CDR3 DNA: TGTGCCAGCAGCACAGCCCGAGGGGGGGCGAGGTACGAGCAGTACTTC. This rearrangement joins TRBV7-2 to TRBJ2-7; possible D gene TRBD2, 7 bases. The CDR3 is 16 amino acids. Trimming stripped 5 bases from V and 4 bases from J, with 21 bases between. Germline values: CDR1 SGHTA, CDR2 FQGNSA.

The rearrangement links TRBV3-1 (or the pseudogene TRBV3-2) to TRBJ1-2, with D possibly being TRBD1 (6 bases). Germline loops: CDR1 LGHDT, CDR2 YNNKEL (reference sequence). V lost 0 bases to trimming and J lost 6 bases, with 17 bases between them. The CDR3 covers 16 residues. The CDR3 nucleotides read TGTGCCAGCAGCCAAGACCTAGGGGGAAGGGTGAATGGCTACACCTTC. This translates into CASSQDLGGRVNGYTF.

In its sample, this clone was seen once. V gene TRBV6-2 or TRBV6-3 combines with J gene TRBJ2-5; 10 nucleotides match TRBD1. In germline, CDR1 is MNHEY, CDR2 SVGEGT. The CDR3 has 16 residues. J lost 3 bases, V lost 2 bases, and 6 bases had no gene match. In nucleotides, the CDR3 is TGTGCCAGCAGTTACCCCGGGACAGGGGCAAAAGAGACCCAGTACTTC. Protein sequence: CASSYPGTGAKETQYF.

The chain is built from TRBV11-2 and TRBJ2-1; no clear D. Germline V gives CDR1 SGHAT, CDR2 FQNNGV. The CDR3 totals 12 residues. V lost 3 bases, J lost 6 bases, and 6 bases lay in between. The CDR3 loop reads CASSFLTNEQFF. CDR3 coding DNA: TGTGCCAGCAGCTTTCTAACCAATGAGCAGTTCTTC.

The chain carries TRBV11-2 and TRBJ1-2, with 11 nucleotides matching TRBD1. Germline V CDR1 and CDR2: SGHAT, FQNNGV. CDR3 size: 15 residues. The V and J ends lost 5 bases and 4 bases, in that order; junction bases with no gene match: 6. The CDR3 nucleotides are TGTGCCAGCAGCCCAACCGGGACAGGGGGCTATGGCTACACCTTC. Amino acid sequence: CASSPTGTGGYGYTF. Together with reference TRBV11-2 and TRBJ1-2, the CDR3 gives the full variable domain: EAGVAQSPRYKIIEKRQSVAFWCNPISGHATLYWYQQILGQGPKLLIQFQNNGVVDDSQLPKDRFSAERLKGVDSTLKIQPAKLEDSAVYLCASSPTGTGGYGYTFGSGTRLTVV.

The CDR3 DNA is TGTGCCAGCAGCATCTCTAGCGGGAGTAACACCGGGGAGCTGTTTTTT. Its protein is CASSISSGSNTGELFF. This chain uses TRBV11-2 with TRBJ2-2; 10 bases fit TRBD2. Germline V gene sequence: CDR1 SGHAT, CDR2 FQNNGV. The CDR3 runs to 16 residues. V was pared by 5 bases and J by 2 bases, with 5 bases of the junction left unmatched.

This clone was seen just once. The genes are TRBV2 and TRBJ1-4; the D is unclear. The V and J ends lost 6 bases and 0 bases respectively, with 8 bases between them. The CDR3 contains 14 residues. Germline V gives CDR1 SNHLY, CDR2 FYNNEI. Here the CDR3 DNA reads TGTGCCAGCAGGATCACTGCAACTAATGAAAAACTGTTTTTT. This sequence encodes CASRITATNEKLFF.

V gene TRBV4-2 combines with J gene TRBJ1-2, with 11 nucleotides matching TRBD1. CDR1 and CDR2 from the germline V gene are LGHNA and YNFKEQ. Germline trimming cut 2 bases from V and 4 bases from J; bases unmatched to any gene: 6. CDR3 size: 16 residues. The CDR3 loop reads CASSQNPGQGGYGYTF. The CDR3 coding sequence is TGTGCCAGCAGCCAAAATCCGGGACAGGGGGGCTATGGCTACACCTTC.

This clone was counted a few times. The chain uses TRBV19 and TRBJ1-2, with D unclear. The CDR3 is made up of 14 amino acids. In germline, CDR1 is LNHDA, CDR2 SQIVND (reference sequence). Trimming took 4 bases from V and 1 from J, leaving 10 bases between them. DNA of the CDR3: TGTGCCAGTAGTACCCCGGGAGGTAACTATGGCTACACCTTC. Translated: CASSTPGGNYGYTF.

The chain uses TRBV7-2 and TRBJ2-4; D is possibly TRBD1 (6 bases). Trimming removed 1 base at V and 4 bases at J, with 11 bases between. CDR1 and CDR2 (germline): SGHTA, FQGNSA. This CDR3 comprises 15 residues. The CDR3 spells CASSLEGQGKNIQYF. For the CDR3, the DNA is TGTGCCAGCAGCTTAGAAGGTCAGGGGAAAAACATTCAGTACTTC.